This T cell receptor beta chain came from a study of blood T cell repertoires in COVID-19. In its sample, this clone was seen a few times. The junction shows a germline mismatch at one end, possibly a read error. Participants reported their clinical history, and cohort assignment relied on those reports. The recovered donors of Cohort 3 showed two negative PCRs, clearance, or symptom resolution. As originally analysed: Amplifying reference gene primers gave estimates of nucleated cell counts. Assay used: immunoSEQ multiplex PCR; TCRdb lists only in-frame clones, some missing. V, J and clone size are taken as reported in that table, and D and trimming were inferred from the DNA itself. The profile shows about 160,000 clones, 88% of them singletons. The V gene's germline CDR1 is SGHNT and CDR2 YYREEE (reference sequence). The CDR3 consists of 14 residues.

The sequence came from a woman in her forties or fifties who had recovered from COVID-19. The material sequenced was PBMCs or T cells enriched from blood (not recorded which). The V call is TRBV5-4, the J call TRBJ1-1; D not certain. The CDR3 reads CASSTGMANAEAFF. DNA of the CDR3: TGTGCCAGCAGCACGGGAATGGCGAACGCTGAAGCTTTCTTT.